What follows are 25 T cell receptor beta chains derived from one specimen sequenced in a study of PD-1 blockade in classical Hodgkin lymphoma. Method: immunoSEQ multiplex PCR; TCRdb's copy keeps in-frame clones and lacks some. The sample has 20,000 to 25,000 clones, roughly nine tenths seen once; the top ten hold almost 0.55%. Time point indicated: newly diagnosed, previously untreated cHL patient sample. Isolation of CD4+ T cells from thawed PBMCs was performed by magnetic negative selection. Input material: CD4+ T cells from blood. The receptors originated from a human donor with classical Hodgkin lymphoma.

The chain recombines TRBV7-2 with TRBJ1-3; 7 bases are a match to TRBD1. The J segment lost 0 bases and the V segment lost 5 bases, leaving 10 bases of the junction unmatched. The CDR3 is made up of 17 amino acids. CDR1 is SGHTA and CDR2 is FQGNSA in the germline V gene. This chain's CDR3 is CASSRYTGTVSGNTIYF. CDR3 DNA: TGTGCCAGCAGCCGCTACACCGGGACAGTCTCTGGAAACACCATATATTTT.

The V and J genes are TRBV9 and TRBJ2-2; D is undetermined. Per the germline V gene, CDR1 is SGDLS and CDR2 is YYNGEE. With 4 bases removed from V and 4 bases from J, the gap between germline ends came to 8 bases. The length of the CDR3 is 13 residues. CDR3 protein: CASSSRPTGELFF. The CDR3 DNA sequence: TGTGCCAGCAGCTCCCGTCCCACCGGGGAGCTGTTTTTT.

The rearrangement links TRBV2 to TRBJ1-1, with 7 bases identical to TRBD1. The V gene end was trimmed by 7 bases and the J gene end by 3 bases; junction bases not matched to a gene: 20. This CDR3 region has 18 residues. Germline values: CDR1 SNHLY, CDR2 FYNNEI. CDR3: CASNPPERGRRYDTEAFF. The DNA of the CDR3 is TGTGCCAGCAACCCCCCGGAGAGGGGGCGCCGGTATGACACTGAAGCTTTCTTT. Full variable domain (outside the CDR3, taken from reference TRBV2 and TRBJ1-1): EPEVTQTPSHQVTQMGQEVILRCVPISNHLYFYWYRQILGQKVEFLVSFYNNEISEKSEIFDDQFSVERPDGSNFTLKIRSTKLEDSAMYFCASNPPERGRRYDTEAFFGQGTRLTVV.

The chain has TRBV28 and TRBJ2-5; D ambiguous. Germline loops: CDR1 MDHEN, CDR2 SYDVKM. The CDR3 consists of 14 residues. V was pared by 3 bases and J by 0 bases, with 8 bases between. CDR3 protein: CASSLIRDQETQYF. The CDR3 DNA sequence: TGTGCCAGCAGTTTGATCCGGGACCAAGAGACCCAGTACTTC.

The chain couples TRBV19 to TRBJ2-3, with 12 bases fitting TRBD2. Germline V gene sequence: CDR1 LNHDA, CDR2 SQIVND (reference sequence). This CDR3 is built from 15 residues. V dropped 7 bases and J dropped 4; count of bases not matched to a gene: 6. The CDR3 protein is CASKWTSGAPDTQYF. The CDR3 DNA reads as TGTGCCAGTAAGTGGACTAGCGGGGCGCCAGATACGCAGTATTTT.

The chain is built from TRBV7-2 and TRBJ1-2; D may be TRBD1 (5 bases). CDR1 is SGHTA and CDR2 is FQGNSA in the germline V gene. Trimming took off 0 bases at V and 4 bases at J, with 9 bases between the two ends. This CDR3 is 14 amino acids long. The CDR3 loop reads CASSLAWQGYGYTF. The CDR3 bases are TGTGCCAGCAGCTTAGCGTGGCAGGGCTATGGCTACACCTTC.

The CDR3 bases are TGTGCCAGCAGTCCAACGACTAGCGGGGTAGATACGCAGTATTTT. Amino acid sequence: CASSPTTSGVDTQYF. The chain links TRBV28 to TRBJ2-3; 11 bases are a match to TRBD2. CDR1 is MDHEN, CDR2 SYDVKM, per germline. V gave up 5 bases and J gave up 5 bases; unmatched junction bases: 6. This CDR3 has 15 residues. Using reference TRBV28 and TRBJ2-3 for the parts outside the CDR3, the full variable domain is DVKVTQSSRYLVKRTGEKVFLECVQDMDHENMFWYRQDPGLGLRLIYFSYDVKMKEKGDIPEGYSVSREKKERFSLILESASTNQTSMYLCASSPTTSGVDTQYFGPGTRLTVL.

This sequence joins TRBV4-3 and TRBJ2-1; a weak D match, TRBD1 (6 bases). Trimming left V 5 bases short and J 0 bases short, with 11 bases between. Germline CDR1 reads LGHNA; CDR2 reads YSLEER. The CDR3 totals 15 residues. The DNA for the CDR3 is TGCGCCAGCAGCTCAGACAGGAGCTCCTACAATGAGCAGTTCTTC. Amino acids: CASSSDRSSYNEQFF.

This sequence joins TRBV6-5 and TRBJ2-3; D might be TRBD2 (6 bases). The germline V gene has CDR1 MNHEY and CDR2 SVGAGI. V gave up 0 bases and J gave up 3 bases, with 13 bases separating them. This CDR3 is 16 amino acids long. This chain's CDR3 is CASSYSSSGFTDTQYF. DNA for the CDR3: TGTGCCAGCAGTTACTCGAGTAGCGGATTTACAGATACGCAGTATTTT.

V is TRBV6-5 and J is TRBJ1-4; no clear D. CDR1 and CDR2 (germline): MNHEY, SVGAGI. The CDR3 has 15 residues. Trimming left V 0 bases short and J 0 bases short, with 5 bases between. The CDR3 DNA follows: TGTGCCAGCAGTTACTCAGGGCCAACTAATGAAAAACTGTTTTTT. Translated, it gives CASSYSGPTNEKLFF.

The rearrangement uses TRBV5-6 and TRBJ2-4; D is undetermined. The CDR3 runs to 16 residues. The germline V gene has CDR1 SGHDT and CDR2 YYEEEE. The germline V and J ends were trimmed by 3 bases and 1 base, with 14 bases remaining between them. The CDR3 protein is CASSSPLFMAKNIQYF. The CDR3 DNA reads as TGTGCCAGCAGCTCCCCACTATTTATGGCCAAAAACATTCAGTACTTC.

The V gene is TRBV18, the J gene TRBJ1-1; D may be TRBD1 (5 bases). The CDR3 is made up of 16 amino acids. V was pared by 0 bases and J by 5 bases, with 16 bases between. Germline V gene data show CDR1 as KGHSH and CDR2 as LQKENI. As DNA, the CDR3 is TGTGCCAGCTCACCACCCTTCGCTCAGGGCGAAACTGAAGCTTTCTTT. As protein: CASSPPFAQGETEAFF.

This clone was seen a few times. This sequence joins TRBV5-1 and TRBJ2-2; a possible D gene is TRBD2 (5 bases). CDR1 SGHRS and CDR2 YFSETQ come from the germline V gene. Trimming cost V 2 bases and J 3 bases, with 11 bases left between them. CDR3 length: 15 amino acids. The CDR3 reads CASSFLGLDTGELFF. CDR3 sequence (DNA): TGCGCCAGCAGCTTTTTAGGACTCGACACCGGGGAGCTGTTTTTT.

The chain joins TRBV7-2 to TRBJ2-1; weak D call: TRBD1 (6 bases). Germline-derived CDR1 and CDR2 are SGHTA and FQGNSA. Between the trimmed V and J ends, which lost 5 bases and 0 bases, there was a span of 17 bases. The CDR3 loop spans 17 amino acids. CDR3 DNA sequence: TGTGCCAGCAGCCGAAGGGTAGGGGGAAGCTCCTACAATGAGCAGTTCTTC. Translated: CASSRRVGGSSYNEQFF.

J is TRBJ1-2 and V is TRBV25-1; 11 bases are shared with TRBD1. This CDR3 has 15 residues. V lost 8 bases and J lost 9; bases outside the gene matches: 14. From germline, CDR1 is MGHDK and CDR2 SYGVNS. CDR3 protein: CASQRTGGLELSYTF. In nucleotides, the CDR3 is TGTGCCAGCCAACGGACAGGGGGCCTCGAATTGAGCTACACCTTC.

The V and J genes are TRBV5-1 and TRBJ1-2; possible D gene TRBD1, 5 bases. Germline CDR1 reads SGHRS; CDR2 reads YFSETQ. Trimming shortened V by 0 bases and J by 0 bases, and 12 bases separated the two germline ends. CDR3 size: 16 residues. CDR3 bases: TGCGCCAGCAGCTTGGAGACAGCGAGAGCTAACTATGGCTACACCTTC. Its translation: CASSLETARANYGYTF.

This chain uses TRBV29-1 with TRBJ1-4; 9 positions agree with TRBD1. Trimming at V came to 6 bases and at J to 2 bases, leaving 4 bases not matched to a gene. The CDR3 is 14 amino acids. Germline V gives CDR1 SQVTM, CDR2 ANQGSEA. The CDR3 here is CSVGDRVTNEKLFF. The DNA of the CDR3 is TGCAGCGTAGGGGACAGGGTCACTAATGAAAAACTGTTTTTT.

The chain carries TRBV19 and TRBJ2-7; TRBD1 aligns across 8 bases. Germline V gene sequence: CDR1 LNHDA, CDR2 SQIVND (reference sequence). The CDR3 has 14 residues. The trim removed 5 bases at V and 4 bases at J, leaving 7 bases unmatched. The CDR3 DNA is TGTGCCAGTAGTCCACGGGACAGGAGTTACGAGCAGTACTTC. It codes for CASSPRDRSYEQYF.

This rearrangement joins TRBV18 to TRBJ1-1; 8 bases are shared with TRBD1. V shed 5 bases and J 7 bases; nucleotides not matched to a gene: 9. The CDR3 sequence is 14 residues long. From germline, CDR1 is KGHSH and CDR2 LQKENI. The CDR3 coding sequence is TGTGCCAGCTCAGGTACAGGGGGGGATTTTGAAGCTTTCTTT. It yields the protein CASSGTGGDFEAFF.

The chain is built from TRBV5-1 and TRBJ2-7; tentatively, D is TRBD1 or TRBD2 (6 bases each). The CDR3 extends over 13 amino acids. Germline V CDR1 and CDR2: SGHRS, YFSETQ. Trimming pared 4 bases from V and 2 bases from J, leaving 10 bases between. This CDR3 reads CASSRGGTYEQYF. As DNA, the CDR3 is TGCGCCAGCAGCCGAGGGGGGACCTACGAGCAGTACTTC. The full variable domain, completed using reference TRBV5-1 and TRBJ2-7, is KAGVTQTPRYLIKTRGQQVTLSCSPISGHRSVSWYQQTPGQGLQFLFEYFSETQRNKGNFPGRFSGRQFSNSRSEMNVSTLELGDSALYLCASSRGGTYEQYFGPGTRLTVT.

This clone has only one observation. The CDR3 loop is CASKGTEAYGYTF. The CDR3 nucleotides read TGTGCCAGCAAGGGGACGGAGGCCTATGGCTACACCTTC. V is TRBV27 and J is TRBJ1-2; tentative D call: TRBD1 (5 bases). Germline assignment: CDR1 MNHEY and CDR2 SMNVEV (reference sequence). V lost 7 bases to trimming and J lost 4 bases, with 13 bases between them. This CDR3 comprises 13 residues.

This clone showed up just a few times. This rearrangement joins TRBV6-5 to TRBJ1-5; possible D gene TRBD1, 5 bases. The CDR3 is 12 residues long. V gave up 8 bases and J gave up 5 bases, with 10 bases separating them. Germline CDR1 and CDR2: MNHEY and SVGAGI. The CDR3 nucleotides are TGTGCCAGCCCAGGGTGTGATCAGCCCCAGCATTTT. Protein sequence: CASPGCDQPQHF.

V is TRBV9 and J is TRBJ2-7; the D gene is possibly TRBD1 (6 bases). The CDR3 loop spans 13 amino acids. CDR1 is SGDLS and CDR2 is YYNGEE in the germline V gene. Trimming left V 4 bases short and J 1 base short, with 9 bases between. The CDR3 DNA reads as TGTGCCAGCAGCCGCAGGGGTTCCTACGAGCAGTACTTC. Its protein is CASSRRGSYEQYF.

This rearrangement joins TRBV7-9 to TRBJ2-5; 9 nucleotides align to TRBD1. The V gene's germline CDR1 is SEHNR and CDR2 FQNEAQ (reference sequence). J was trimmed by 5 bases and V by 6 bases; bases with no gene match: 10. This CDR3 region has 15 residues. CDR3 in DNA: TGTGCCAGCAGACCTACAGGGGGCAGAGGGGAGACCCAGTACTTC. It yields the protein CASRPTGGRGETQYF.

This rearrangement joins TRBV7-6 to TRBJ1-5, with D maybe TRBD1 (5 bases). The germline gives CDR1 SGHVS, CDR2 FNYEAQ. The CDR3 has 13 residues. The V end was cut by 2 bases, the J end by 7 bases, with 9 bases between. As DNA, the CDR3 is TGTGCCAGCAGCTTACAGGGCGGGCAGCCCCAGCATTTT. Translating it yields CASSLQGGQPQHF.